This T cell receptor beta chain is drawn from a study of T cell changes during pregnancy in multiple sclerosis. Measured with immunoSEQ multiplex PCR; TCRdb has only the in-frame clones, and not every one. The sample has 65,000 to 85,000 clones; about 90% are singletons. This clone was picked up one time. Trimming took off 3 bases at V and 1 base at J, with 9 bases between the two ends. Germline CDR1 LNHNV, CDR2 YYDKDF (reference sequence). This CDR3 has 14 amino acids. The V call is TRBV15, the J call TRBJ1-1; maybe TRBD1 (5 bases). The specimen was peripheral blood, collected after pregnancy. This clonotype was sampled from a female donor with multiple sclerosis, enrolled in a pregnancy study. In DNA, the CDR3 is TGTGCCACCAGCAGCAGTGGACAGAACACTGAAGCTTTCTTT. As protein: CATSSSGQNTEAFF.